Listed below are T cell receptor beta chains from one sample, sequenced in a study of OX40 agonist ivuxolimab in advanced cancers. Assay used: immunoSEQ multiplex PCR; TCRdb lists only in-frame clones, some missing. The sample records fewer than 65,000 clones, about four fifths being singletons. The specimen was CD4+ or CD8+ T cells sorted from blood, collected in a trial of the OX40 agonist ivuxolimab. These receptors came from an adult with an advanced solid tumor such as melanoma, head and neck, liver or kidney cancer. CDR3s include the opening cysteine and the closing phenylalanine or tryptophan. D genes are given only for firm matches. Not every row has a clone size; where given, it reads once, few, many or a size class.

size: NA; V: TRBV9; D: NA; J: TRBJ2-7; CDR3: CASSVGPEIYEQYF; DNA: TGTGCCAGCAGCGTCGGGCCAGAAATTTACGAGCAGTACTTC
size: NA; V: TRBV7-9; D: NA; J: TRBJ2-3; CDR3: CASSFVGVEDTQYF; DNA: TGTGCCAGCAGCTTCGTGGGGGTAGAGGATACGCAGTATTTT
size: NA; V: TRBV6-5; D: TRBD2; J: TRBJ2-1; CDR3: CASSSPSGRAGDEQFF; DNA: TGTGCCAGCAGTTCCCCCTCCGGGAGGGCCGGCGATGAGCAGTTCTTC
size: NA; V: TRBV7-6; D: NA; J: TRBJ1-2; CDR3: CASSLGFGGHYGYTF; DNA: TGTGCCAGCAGCTTAGGTTTCGGGGGACACTATGGCTACACCTTC
size: NA; V: TRBV7-2; D: TRBD2; J: TRBJ2-2; CDR3: CASSGRLAGAGELFF; DNA: TGTGCCAGCAGCGGACGACTAGCGGGAGCCGGGGAGCTGTTTTTT
size: NA; V: TRBV4-1; D: TRBD2; J: TRBJ2-7; CDR3: CASSATSGSYEQYF; DNA: TGCGCCAGCAGCGCCACTAGCGGGAGTTACGAGCAGTACTTC
size: once; V: TRBV9; D: NA; J: TRBJ2-1; CDR3: CASSVGAEPQFF; DNA: TGTGCCAGCAGCGTAGGAGCGGAGCCCCAGTTCTTC
size: NA; V: TRBV7-2; D: NA; J: TRBJ1-2; CDR3: CASSQGSPSGYTF; DNA: TGTGCCAGCAGCCAGGGATCTCCTAGTGGCTACACCTTC
size: NA; V: TRBV27; D: NA; J: TRBJ2-7; CDR3: CASSLGRGGEQYF; DNA: TGTGCCAGCAGTTTGGGCAGGGGGGGCGAGCAGTACTTC
size: NA; V: TRBV7-3; D: NA; J: TRBJ2-7; CDR3: CASSSWVAGSEQYF; DNA: TGTGCCAGCAGCTCCTGGGTCGCGGGCTCCGAGCAGTACTTC
size: NA; V: TRBV7-2; D: NA; J: TRBJ2-7; CDR3: CASSLSYEQYF; DNA: TGTGCCAGCAGCCTCTCCTACGAGCAGTACTTC
size: NA; V: TRBV7-2; D: TRBD2; J: TRBJ2-3; CDR3: CASSRRLGGGATDTQYF; DNA: TGTGCCAGCAGCCGCCGCCTAGGCGGGGGGGCGACAGATACGCAGTATTTT
size: NA; V: TRBV5-4; D: TRBD2; J: TRBJ2-5; CDR3: CASSLGLGGVETQYF; DNA: TGTGCCAGCAGCTTAGGACTAGGAGGAGTTGAGACCCAGTACTTC
size: NA; V: TRBV5-1; D: NA; J: TRBJ1-1; CDR3: CASSIPSPRGTVEEAFF; DNA: TGCGCCAGCAGCATACCCTCACCTCGGGGCACCGTGGAGGAAGCTTTCTTT
size: NA; V: TRBV4-3; D: TRBD2; J: TRBJ2-5; CDR3: CASSRASGGVETQYF; DNA: TGCGCCAGCAGCCGCGCTAGCGGGGGGGTTGAGACCCAGTACTTC
size: NA; V: TRBV7-2; D: NA; J: TRBJ1-4; CDR3: CASSLARGAGTNEKLFF; DNA: TGTGCCAGCAGCTTAGCACGGGGGGCAGGTACTAATGAAAAACTGTTTTTT
size: NA; V: TRBV7-2; D: NA; J: TRBJ2-7; CDR3: CASSLQGFEQYF; DNA: TGTGCCAGCAGCTTACAGGGGTTCGAGCAGTACTTC